This TCR beta chain comes out of a study of T cell responses to AZD1222 COVID-19 vaccine. Overall study findings and caveats: Once two AZD1222 doses were given, Spike-specific TCR breadth and depth went up. The donors showed a predominance of white British ancestry and of females, with possible underestimation of clonal diversity. Reportedly, close to half of spike-specific TCRs are directed against unmutated variant regions. The study identified only 6 or 7 AZD1222 recipients as seropositive at baseline.

This clone is a singleton in its sample. What it binds is unknown. The junction and the germline gene differ at one end; a read error may be behind it. Germline CDR1 SGHRS, CDR2 YFSETQ. The CDR3 is 14 amino acids. Sequencing was performed with immunoSEQ multiplex PCR; in TCRdb, only in-frame clones are kept and a portion is missing. The table has 120,000 or so clones, 92% seen once. This TCR was sampled from an adult in good health. V and J are TRBV5-1 and TRBJ1-5; weak D call: TRBD1 (5 bases). Sequences were derived from peripheral blood, sampled on day 0 of AZD1222 vaccination. The CDR3 protein is CVSSLGDFNQPQHF. CDR3 in DNA: TGCGTCAGCAGCTTGGGGGATTTCAATCAGCCCCAGCATTTT.